This TCR beta chain was captured by sequencing in a study of T cells after yellow fever vaccination. This clonotype has only a few counts. CDR3 length: 17 amino acids. With V trimmed by 2 bases and J by 6 bases, 9 bases remained unmatched. Germline assignment: CDR1 LNHNV and CDR2 YYDKDF (reference sequence). TCRdb analysed the 5' RACE reads with MiXCR anew, one entry per CDR3 protein. The table has some 350,000 distinct CDR3 sequences, roughly 4.3% seen once. Sequences were derived from PBMCs, sampled 5 days after the yellow fever booster vaccination. V usage is TRBV15 and J usage is TRBJ2-3, with 12 bases fitting TRBD2. The clonotype originates from a man between 18 and 29 years old who received the YFV17D yellow fever vaccine. CDR3 region: CATSRRGTSGPGDTQYF. The CDR3 nucleotides are TGTGCCACCAGCAGACGGGGGACTAGCGGGCCGGGGGATACGCAGTATTTT. Full variable domain (rest looked up from reference TRBV15 and TRBJ2-3): DAMVIQNPRYQVTQFGKPVTLSCSQTLNHNVMYWYQQKSSQAPKLLFHYYDKDFNNEADTPDNFQSRRPNTSFCFLDIRSPGLGDTAMYLCATSRRGTSGPGDTQYFGPGTRLTVL.